The clone carrying this T cell receptor beta chain was detected only a few times. These data belong to a study of T-cell reconstitution after alpha-beta-depleted transplantation in children. For TCRbeta, the library was prepared with unique molecular identifiers. TCRdb used MiXCR to reprocess the PCR reads, holding one entry per CDR3 protein. The profile covers approximately 520,000 distinct CDR3 sequences, with around a third appearing a single time and under 3% taken by the ten largest. CDR1 and CDR2 from the germline V gene are SGDLS and YYNGEE. The germline V and J ends were trimmed by 4 bases and 2 bases, with 16 bases remaining between them. The CDR3 has 16 amino acids.

Here the sequenced sample was PBMCs from the stem cell graft donor, taken from the stem cell graft. The chain links TRBV9 to TRBJ2-1, with a weak D call TRBD2 (6 bases). This receptor was taken from a human donor who donated a stem cell graft to a child with aplastic anemia. The DNA for the CDR3 is TGTGCCAGCAGCCCCTTCCGGGAGCAGACCTACAATGAGCAGTTCTTC. Its translation is CASSPFREQTYNEQFF.